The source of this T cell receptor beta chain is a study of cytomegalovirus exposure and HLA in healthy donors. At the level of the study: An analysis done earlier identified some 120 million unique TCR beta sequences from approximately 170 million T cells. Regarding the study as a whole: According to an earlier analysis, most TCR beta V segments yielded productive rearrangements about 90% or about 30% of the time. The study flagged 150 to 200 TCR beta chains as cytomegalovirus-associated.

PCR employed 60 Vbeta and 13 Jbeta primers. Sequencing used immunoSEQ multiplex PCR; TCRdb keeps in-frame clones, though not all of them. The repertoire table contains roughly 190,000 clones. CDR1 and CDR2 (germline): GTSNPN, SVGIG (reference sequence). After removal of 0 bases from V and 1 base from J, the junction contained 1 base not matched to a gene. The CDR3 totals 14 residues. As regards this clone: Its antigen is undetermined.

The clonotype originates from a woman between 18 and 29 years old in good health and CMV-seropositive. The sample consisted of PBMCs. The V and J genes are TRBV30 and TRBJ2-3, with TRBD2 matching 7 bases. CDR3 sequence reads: CAWSVSGGTDTQYF. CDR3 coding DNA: TGTGCCTGGAGTGTGAGCGGGGGCACAGATACGCAGTATTTT.